This T cell receptor beta chain emerged from a study of cytomegalovirus exposure and HLA in healthy donors. Points from the study as a whole: Later, an analysis found that TCR clusters from the first cohort tended to co-occur in the 95 to 150 validation repertoires.

Here immunoSEQ multiplex PCR was the method, and the copy in TCRdb shows in-frame clones only, minus some. The sample records about 58,000 clones, roughly 90% being singletons. V lost 2 bases and J lost 6, with 5 bases in between. CDR3 length: 11 residues. CDR1 and CDR2 from the germline V gene are MDHEN and SYDVKM. As for this clone: Its antigen is not known.

These donors were members of the approximately 120-subject validation cohort, a group separate from the roughly 670-subject first cohort. Sequencing was done on a sample of PBMCs. The chain links TRBV28 to TRBJ2-7; D gene uncertain. The clonotype was recovered from a man between 18 and 29 years old in good health and CMV-seronegative. The CDR3 region is CASSLNREQYF. The CDR3 nucleotides are TGTGCCAGCAGTTTAAATCGCGAGCAGTACTTC.